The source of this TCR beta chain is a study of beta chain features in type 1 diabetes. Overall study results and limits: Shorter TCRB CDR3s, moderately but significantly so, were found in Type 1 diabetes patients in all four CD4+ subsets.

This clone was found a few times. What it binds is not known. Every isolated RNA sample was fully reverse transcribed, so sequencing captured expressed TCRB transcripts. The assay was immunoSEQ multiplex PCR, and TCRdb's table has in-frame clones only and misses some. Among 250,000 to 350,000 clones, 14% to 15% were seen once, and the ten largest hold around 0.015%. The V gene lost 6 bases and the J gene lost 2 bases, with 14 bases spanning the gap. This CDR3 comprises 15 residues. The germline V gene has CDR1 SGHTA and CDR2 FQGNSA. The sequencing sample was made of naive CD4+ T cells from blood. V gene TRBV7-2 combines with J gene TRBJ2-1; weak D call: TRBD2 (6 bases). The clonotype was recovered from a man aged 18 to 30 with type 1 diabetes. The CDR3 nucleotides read TGTGCCAGCAGGACTACTAGCCTAACCTACAATGAGCAGTTCTTC. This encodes CASRTTSLTYNEQFF.